The sequence of this T cell receptor (beta chain) was determined in a study of technical replicates of blood from several donors. Trimming pared 3 bases from V and 3 bases from J, leaving 11 bases between. This CDR3 is 13 amino acids long. CDR1 GTSNPN and CDR2 SVGIG come from the germline V gene (reference sequence). This table comes from immunoSEQ multiplex PCR, and its TCRdb copy is limited to in-frame clones, with some not included. The table lists tens of thousands of clones, 90% to 95% of them singletons, with about 0.4% in the top ten. This chain uses TRBV30 with TRBJ2-5, with D possibly matching TRBD1 (6 bases). Sequencing was performed on T cells isolated from PBMCs. The receptor was isolated from a human donor in good health. The chain's CDR3 is CAWSRTEKETQYF. The CDR3, as DNA: TGTGCCTGGAGCCGGACAGAGAAAGAGACCCAGTACTTC.